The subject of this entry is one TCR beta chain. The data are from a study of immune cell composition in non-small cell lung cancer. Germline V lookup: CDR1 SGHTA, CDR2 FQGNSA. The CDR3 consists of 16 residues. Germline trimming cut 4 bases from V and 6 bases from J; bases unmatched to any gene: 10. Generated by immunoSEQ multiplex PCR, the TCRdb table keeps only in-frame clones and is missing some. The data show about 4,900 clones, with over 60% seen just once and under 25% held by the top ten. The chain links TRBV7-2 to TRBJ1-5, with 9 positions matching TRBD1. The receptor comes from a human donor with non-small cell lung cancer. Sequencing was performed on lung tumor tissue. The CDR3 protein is CASSSGTGKGIQPQHF. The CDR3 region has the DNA TGTGCCAGCAGCTCCGGGACAGGGAAGGGTATTCAGCCCCAGCATTTT. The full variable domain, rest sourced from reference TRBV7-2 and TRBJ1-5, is GAGVSQSPSNKVTEKGKDVELRCDPISGHTALYWYRQSLGQGLEFLIYFQGNSAPDKSGLPSDRFSAERTGGSVSTLTIQRTQQEDSAVYLCASSSGTGKGIQPQHFGDGTRLSIL.